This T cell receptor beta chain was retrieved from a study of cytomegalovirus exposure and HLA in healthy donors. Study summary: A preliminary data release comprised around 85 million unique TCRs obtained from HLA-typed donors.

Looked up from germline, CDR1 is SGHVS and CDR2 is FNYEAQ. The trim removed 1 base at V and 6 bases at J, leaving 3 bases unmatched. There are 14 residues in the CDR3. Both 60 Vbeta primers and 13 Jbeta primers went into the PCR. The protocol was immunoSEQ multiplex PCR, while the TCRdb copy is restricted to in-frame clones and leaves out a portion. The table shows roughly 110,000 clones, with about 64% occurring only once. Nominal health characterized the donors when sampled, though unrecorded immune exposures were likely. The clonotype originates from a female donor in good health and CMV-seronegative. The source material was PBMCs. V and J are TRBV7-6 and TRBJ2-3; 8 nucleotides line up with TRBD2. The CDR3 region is CASSLGREADTQYF. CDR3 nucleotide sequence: TGTGCCAGCAGCTTAGGGCGGGAGGCGGATACGCAGTATTTT.